This TCR beta chain was identified during a study of T cell responses to AZD1222 COVID-19 vaccine. Whole-study findings and limits: When two AZD1222 doses had been given, Spike-specific TCR breadth and depth rose. Baseline seropositivity characterized only a handful of AZD1222 recipients. White British donors predominated, females outnumbered males, and clonal diversity was possibly underestimated.

Profiled with immunoSEQ multiplex PCR; TCRdb holds only in-frame clones, not every one. In the table there are about 140,000 clones, about 89% of which are singletons. A word on this clone: Its target is unknown.

Per the germline V gene, CDR1 is SGHTA and CDR2 is FQGTGA. V dropped 4 bases and J dropped 5; count of bases not matched to a gene: 11. The CDR3 runs to 17 residues. The V gene is TRBV7-3, the J gene TRBJ2-5, with 12 bases lining up with TRBD2. Sequences were derived from peripheral blood, sampled 28 days after the second dose of the MenACWY control vaccine. This TCR came from an adult who received the MenACWY meningococcal vaccine as a control. The CDR3 reads CASSSKPRTSGTETQYF. The CDR3 DNA follows: TGTGCCAGCAGCTCCAAGCCCAGGACTAGCGGGACCGAGACCCAGTACTTC.